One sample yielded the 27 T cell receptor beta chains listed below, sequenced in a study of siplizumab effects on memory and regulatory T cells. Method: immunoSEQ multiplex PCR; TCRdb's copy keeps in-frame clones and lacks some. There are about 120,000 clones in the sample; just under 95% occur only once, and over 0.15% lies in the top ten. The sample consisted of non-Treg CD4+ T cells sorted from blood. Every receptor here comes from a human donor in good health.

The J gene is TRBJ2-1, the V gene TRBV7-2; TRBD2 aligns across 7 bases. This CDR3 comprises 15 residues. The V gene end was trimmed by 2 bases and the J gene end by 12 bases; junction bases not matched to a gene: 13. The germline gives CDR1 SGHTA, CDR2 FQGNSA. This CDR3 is CASSLTTGLSSGQFF. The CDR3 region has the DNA TGTGCCAGCAGCTTAACAACGGGACTATCCTCAGGGCAGTTCTTC. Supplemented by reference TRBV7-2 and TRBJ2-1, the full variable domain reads GAGVSQSPSNKVTEKGKDVELRCDPISGHTALYWYRQSLGQGLEFLIYFQGNSAPDKSGLPSDRFSAERTGGSVSTLTIQRTQQEDSAVYLCASSLTTGLSSGQFFGPGTRLTVL.

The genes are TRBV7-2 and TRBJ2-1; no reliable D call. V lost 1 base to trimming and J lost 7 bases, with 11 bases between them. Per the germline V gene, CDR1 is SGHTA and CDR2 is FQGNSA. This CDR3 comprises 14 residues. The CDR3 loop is CASSLVPARNEQFF. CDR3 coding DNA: TGTGCCAGCAGCTTAGTCCCCGCCCGGAATGAGCAGTTCTTC.

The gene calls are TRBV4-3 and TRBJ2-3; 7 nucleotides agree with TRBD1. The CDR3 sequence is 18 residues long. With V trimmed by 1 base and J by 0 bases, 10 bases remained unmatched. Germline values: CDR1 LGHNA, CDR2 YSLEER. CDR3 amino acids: CASSQGFQTGISTDTQYF. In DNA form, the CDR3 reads TGCGCCAGCAGCCAAGGGTTTCAGACAGGGATTAGCACAGATACGCAGTATTTT.

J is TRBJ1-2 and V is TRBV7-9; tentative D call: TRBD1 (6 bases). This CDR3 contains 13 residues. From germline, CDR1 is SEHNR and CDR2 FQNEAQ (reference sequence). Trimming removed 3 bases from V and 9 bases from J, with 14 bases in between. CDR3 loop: CASSLEGGWSYTF. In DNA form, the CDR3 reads TGTGCCAGCAGCTTGGAGGGGGGGTGGAGCTACACCTTC.

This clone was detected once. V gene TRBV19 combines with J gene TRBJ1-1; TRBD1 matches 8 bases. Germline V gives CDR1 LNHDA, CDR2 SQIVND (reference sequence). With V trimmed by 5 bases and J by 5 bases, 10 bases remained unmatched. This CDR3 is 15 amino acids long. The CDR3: CASSAYRTGKTEAFF. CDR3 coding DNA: TGTGCCAGTAGTGCCTACCGGACAGGGAAGACTGAAGCTTTCTTT.

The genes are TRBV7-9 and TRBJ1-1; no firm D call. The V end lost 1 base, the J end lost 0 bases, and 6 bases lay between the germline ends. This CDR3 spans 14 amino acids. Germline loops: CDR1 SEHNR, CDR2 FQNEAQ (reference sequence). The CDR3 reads CASSLGAMNTEAFF. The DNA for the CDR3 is TGTGCCAGCAGCTTAGGGGCGATGAACACTGAAGCTTTCTTT.

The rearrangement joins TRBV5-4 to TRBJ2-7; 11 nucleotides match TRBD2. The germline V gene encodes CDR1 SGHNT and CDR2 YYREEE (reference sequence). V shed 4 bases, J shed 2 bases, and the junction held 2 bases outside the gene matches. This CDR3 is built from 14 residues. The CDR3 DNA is TGTGCCAGCAGCCCTAGCGGGGGGACCTACGAGCAGTACTTC. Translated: CASSPSGGTYEQYF.

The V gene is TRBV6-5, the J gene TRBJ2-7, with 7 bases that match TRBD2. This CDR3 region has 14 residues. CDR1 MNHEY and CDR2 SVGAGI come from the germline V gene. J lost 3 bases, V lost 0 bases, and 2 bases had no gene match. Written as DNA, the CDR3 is TGTGCCAGCAGTTACTCGGGGGGGGTCTACGAGCAGTACTTC. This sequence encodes CASSYSGGVYEQYF.

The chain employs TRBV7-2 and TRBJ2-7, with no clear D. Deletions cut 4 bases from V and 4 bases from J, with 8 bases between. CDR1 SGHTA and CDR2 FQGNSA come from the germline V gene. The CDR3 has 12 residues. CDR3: CASSSDVYEQYF. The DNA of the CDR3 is TGTGCCAGCAGCTCGGACGTTTACGAGCAGTACTTC.

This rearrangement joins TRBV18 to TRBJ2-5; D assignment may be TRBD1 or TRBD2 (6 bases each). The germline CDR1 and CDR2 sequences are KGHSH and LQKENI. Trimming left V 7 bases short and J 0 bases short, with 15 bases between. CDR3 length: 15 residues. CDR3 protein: CASWFGGHDQETQYF. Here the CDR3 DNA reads TGTGCCAGCTGGTTCGGGGGCCACGACCAAGAGACCCAGTACTTC.

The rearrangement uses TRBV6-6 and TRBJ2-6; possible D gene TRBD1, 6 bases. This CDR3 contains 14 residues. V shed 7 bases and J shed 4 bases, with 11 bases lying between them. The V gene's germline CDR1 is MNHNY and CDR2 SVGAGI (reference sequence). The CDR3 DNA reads TGTGCCAGCAACAGGGCAACGGGGGCCAACGTCCTGACTTTC. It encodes CASNRATGANVLTF.

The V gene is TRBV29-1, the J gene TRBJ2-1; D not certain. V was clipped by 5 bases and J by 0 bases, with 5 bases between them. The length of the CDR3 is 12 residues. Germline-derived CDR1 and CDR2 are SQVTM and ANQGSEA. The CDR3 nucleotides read TGCAGCGTTAAGAGCTCCTACAATGAGCAGTTCTTC. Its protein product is CSVKSSYNEQFF.

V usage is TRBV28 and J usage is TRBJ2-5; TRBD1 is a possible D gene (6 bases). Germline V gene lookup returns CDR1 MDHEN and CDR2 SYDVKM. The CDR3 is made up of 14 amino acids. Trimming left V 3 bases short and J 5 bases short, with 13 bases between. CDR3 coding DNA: TGTGCCAGCAGTTTCCAGGGGAGCACGGAGACCCAGTACTTC. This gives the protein CASSFQGSTETQYF.

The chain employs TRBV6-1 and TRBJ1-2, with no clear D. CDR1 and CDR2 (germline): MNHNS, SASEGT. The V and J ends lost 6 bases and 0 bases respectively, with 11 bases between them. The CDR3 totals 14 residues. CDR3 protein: CASRNGWPNYGYTF. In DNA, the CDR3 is TGTGCCAGCAGGAACGGGTGGCCTAACTATGGCTACACCTTC.

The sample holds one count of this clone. CDR3 sequence reads: CASHRVFFSPNEKLFF. CDR3 coding DNA: TGTGCCAGCCACAGGGTCTTCTTTAGTCCTAATGAAAAACTGTTTTTT. The chain joins TRBV2 to TRBJ1-4; D possibly corresponds to TRBD1 (6 bases). Germline V gene data show CDR1 as SNHLY and CDR2 as FYNNEI. The ends were cut back, 8 bases at V and 3 bases at J, with 19 bases in the middle. The CDR3 is 16 amino acids.

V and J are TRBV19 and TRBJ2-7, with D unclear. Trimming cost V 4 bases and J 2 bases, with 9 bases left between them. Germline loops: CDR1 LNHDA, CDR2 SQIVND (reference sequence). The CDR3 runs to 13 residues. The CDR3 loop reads CASSTTLTYEQYF. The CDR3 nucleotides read TGTGCCAGTAGTACGACTCTAACCTACGAGCAGTACTTC. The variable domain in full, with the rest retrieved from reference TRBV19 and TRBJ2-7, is DGGITQSPKYLFRKEGQNVTLSCEQNLNHDAMYWYRQDPGQGLRLIYYSQIVNDFQKGDIAEGYSVSREKKESFPLTVTSAQKNPTAFYLCASSTTLTYEQYFGPGTRLTVT.

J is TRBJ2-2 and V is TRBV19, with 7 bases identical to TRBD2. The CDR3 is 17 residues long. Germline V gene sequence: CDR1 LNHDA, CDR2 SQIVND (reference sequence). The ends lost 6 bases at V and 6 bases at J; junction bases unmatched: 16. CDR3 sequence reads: CASRYRLGEGGSGELFF. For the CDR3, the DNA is TGTGCCAGTAGATACCGGTTGGGGGAGGGAGGCTCCGGGGAGCTGTTTTTT.

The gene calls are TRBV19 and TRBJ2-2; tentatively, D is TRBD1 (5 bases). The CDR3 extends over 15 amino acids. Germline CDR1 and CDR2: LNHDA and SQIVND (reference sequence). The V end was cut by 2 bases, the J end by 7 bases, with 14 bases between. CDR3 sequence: CASSIPAPGHGELFF. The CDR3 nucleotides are TGTGCCAGTAGTATACCAGCCCCCGGACACGGGGAGCTGTTTTTT.

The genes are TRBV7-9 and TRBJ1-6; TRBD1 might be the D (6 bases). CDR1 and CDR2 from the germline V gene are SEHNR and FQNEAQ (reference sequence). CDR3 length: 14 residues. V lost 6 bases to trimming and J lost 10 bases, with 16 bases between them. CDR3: CASRNREGGSPLHF. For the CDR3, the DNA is TGTGCCAGCAGGAACAGGGAGGGAGGATCACCCCTCCACTTT.

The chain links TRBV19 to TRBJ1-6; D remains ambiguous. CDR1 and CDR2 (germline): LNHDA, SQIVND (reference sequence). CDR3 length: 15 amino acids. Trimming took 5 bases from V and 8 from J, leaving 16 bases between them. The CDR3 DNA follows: TGTGCCAGTAGTCCAAGCGTACTTGGGCATTCACCCCTCCACTTT. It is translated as CASSPSVLGHSPLHF.

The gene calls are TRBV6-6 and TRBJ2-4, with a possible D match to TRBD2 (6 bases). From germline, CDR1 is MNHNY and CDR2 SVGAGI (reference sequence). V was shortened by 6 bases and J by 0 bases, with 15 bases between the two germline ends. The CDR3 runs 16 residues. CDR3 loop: CASSPAGTLAKNIQYF. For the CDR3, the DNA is TGTGCCAGCAGCCCCGCGGGAACCCTAGCCAAAAACATTCAGTACTTC.

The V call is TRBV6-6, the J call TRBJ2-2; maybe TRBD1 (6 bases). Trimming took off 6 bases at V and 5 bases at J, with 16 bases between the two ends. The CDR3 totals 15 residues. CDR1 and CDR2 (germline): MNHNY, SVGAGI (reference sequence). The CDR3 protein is CASRHTFTGTGELFF. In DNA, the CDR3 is TGTGCCAGCAGGCACACCTTCACAGGGACCGGGGAGCTGTTTTTT.

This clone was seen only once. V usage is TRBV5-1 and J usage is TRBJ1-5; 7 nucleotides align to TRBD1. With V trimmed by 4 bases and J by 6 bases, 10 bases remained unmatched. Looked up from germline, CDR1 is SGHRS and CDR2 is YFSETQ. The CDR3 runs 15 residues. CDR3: CASSLDPGGSQPQHF. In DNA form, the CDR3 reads TGCGCCAGCAGCCTGGACCCAGGGGGTAGTCAGCCCCAGCATTTT.

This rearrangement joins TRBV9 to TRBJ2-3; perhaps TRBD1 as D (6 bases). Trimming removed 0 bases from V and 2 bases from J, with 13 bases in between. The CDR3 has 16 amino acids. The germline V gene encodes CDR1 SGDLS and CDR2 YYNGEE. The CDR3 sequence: CASSVGGRVITDTQYF. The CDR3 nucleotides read TGTGCCAGCAGCGTAGGGGGGCGTGTAATCACAGATACGCAGTATTTT.

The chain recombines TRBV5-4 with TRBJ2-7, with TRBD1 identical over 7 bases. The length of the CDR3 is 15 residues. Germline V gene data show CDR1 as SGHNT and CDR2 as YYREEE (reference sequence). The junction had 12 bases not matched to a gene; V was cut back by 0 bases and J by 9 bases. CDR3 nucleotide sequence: TGTGCCAGCAGCTTGGAGGCGACAGGGAAGGAAGGGCAGTACTTC. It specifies CASSLEATGKEGQYF.

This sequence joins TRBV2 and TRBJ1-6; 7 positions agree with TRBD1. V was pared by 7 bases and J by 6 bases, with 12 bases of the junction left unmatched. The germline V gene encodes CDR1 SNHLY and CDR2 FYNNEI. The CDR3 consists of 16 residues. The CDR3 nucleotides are TGTGCCAGCAATCAAGCAGGGGGAGGGGGTAATTCACCCCTCCACTTT. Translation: CASNQAGGGGNSPLHF.

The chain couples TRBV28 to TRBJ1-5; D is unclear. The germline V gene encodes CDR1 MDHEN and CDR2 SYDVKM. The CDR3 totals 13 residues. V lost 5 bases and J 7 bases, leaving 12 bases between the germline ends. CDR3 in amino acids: CASSPRPVQPQHF. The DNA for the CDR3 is TGTGCCAGCAGTCCGAGACCCGTCCAGCCCCAGCATTTT.